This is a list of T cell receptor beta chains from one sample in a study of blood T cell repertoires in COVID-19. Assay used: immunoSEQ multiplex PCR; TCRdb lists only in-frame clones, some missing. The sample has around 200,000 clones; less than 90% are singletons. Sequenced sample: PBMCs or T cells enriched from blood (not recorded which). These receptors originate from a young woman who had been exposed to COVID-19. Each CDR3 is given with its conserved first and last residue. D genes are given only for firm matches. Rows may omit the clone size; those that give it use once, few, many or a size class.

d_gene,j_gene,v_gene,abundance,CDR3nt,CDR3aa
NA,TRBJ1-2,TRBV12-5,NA,TGTGCTAGTGGCCTGGGGGCAGGGTCGAATGGCTACACCTTC,CASGLGAGSNGYTF
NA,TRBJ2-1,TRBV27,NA,TGTGCCAGCAGTTTATTCAGCCCGGACACGGGTGAGCAGTTCTTC,CASSLFSPDTGEQFF
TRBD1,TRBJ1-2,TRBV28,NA,TGTGCCAGCAGTAAACAGGGGGTGGGCGATGGCTACACCTTC,CASSKQGVGDGYTF
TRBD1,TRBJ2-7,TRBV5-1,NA,TGCGCCAGCAGCTTCCTCACAGGACAGGGGGCATACGAGCAGTACTTC,CASSFLTGQGAYEQYF
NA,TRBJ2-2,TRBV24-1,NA,TGTGCCACCAGTGATTGGGACTCCGATCCGAACACCGGGGAGCTGTTTTTT,CATSDWDSDPNTGELFF
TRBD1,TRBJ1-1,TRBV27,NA,TGTGCCAGCAGTTTAGGGACAGGGGGCCCTGAAGCTTTCTTT,CASSLGTGGPEAFF
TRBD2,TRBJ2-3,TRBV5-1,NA,TGCGCCAGCAGCTTGTCCCCCCAGAGGACTAGCGGAACAGATACGCAGTATTTT,CASSLSPQRTSGTDTQYF
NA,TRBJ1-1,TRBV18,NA,TGTGCCAGCTCACCATGGGAGGAAGGCACTGAAGCTTTCTTT,CASSPWEEGTEAFF
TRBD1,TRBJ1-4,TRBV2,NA,TGTGCCAGCAGGACAGGGGGCAATGAAAAACTGTTTTTT,CASRTGGNEKLFF
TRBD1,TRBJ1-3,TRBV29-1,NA,TGCAGCGTCCTGACAGGGGGCGCGGGAAACACCATATATTTT,CSVLTGGAGNTIYF
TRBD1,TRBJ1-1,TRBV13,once,TGTGCCAGCAGCACCGGACAGGAGGGCACTGAAGCTTTCTTT,CASSTGQEGTEAFF
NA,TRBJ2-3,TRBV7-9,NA,TGTGCCAGCAGCTTACTAGCACCAGGCACAGATACGCAGTATTTT,CASSLLAPGTDTQYF
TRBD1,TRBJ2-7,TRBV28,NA,TGTGCCAGCAGTTTAGGGGTCCGGGACAGGGACGAGCAGTACTTC,CASSLGVRDRDEQYF
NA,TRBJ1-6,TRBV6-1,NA,TGTGCCAGCAGTGAAGTCACACCAATTAATTCACCCCTCCACTTT,CASSEVTPINSPLHF
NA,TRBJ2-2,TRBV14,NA,TGTGCCAGCAGCCAAGATCAGTTCCCGGAACGGGTCACCGGGGAGCTGTTTTTT,CASSQDQFPERVTGELFF
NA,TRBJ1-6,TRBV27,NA,TGTGCCAGCAGATTCGAGGGGGGGCCGTATAATTCACCCCTCCACTTT,CASRFEGGPYNSPLHF
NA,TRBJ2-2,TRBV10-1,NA,TGCGCCAGCAGTCGGACACAGGGTCGCGGCACCGGGGAGCTGTTTTTT,CASSRTQGRGTGELFF
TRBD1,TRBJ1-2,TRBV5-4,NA,TGTGCCAGCAGCCCTTCGACAGGGGACTATGGCTACACCTTC,CASSPSTGDYGYTF
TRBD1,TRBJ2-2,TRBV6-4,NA,TGTGCCAGCCGGAAAGAAACAGGGGCCGGGGAGCTGTTTTTT,CASRKETGAGELFF
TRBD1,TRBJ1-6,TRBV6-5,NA,TGTGCCAGCAGATCCGCACCTGACAGGGCACCCCTCCACTTT,CASRSAPDRAPLHF
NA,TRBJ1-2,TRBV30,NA,TGTGCCTGGACCGAGGGGGGGACTCGAGGCTACACCTTC,CAWTEGGTRGYTF
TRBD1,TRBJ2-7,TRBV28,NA,TGTGCCAGCAGAACGGACAGGGCCTACGAGCAGTACTTC,CASRTDRAYEQYF
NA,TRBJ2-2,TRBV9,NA,TGTGCCAGCAGTGAGGTGGACACCGGGGAGCTGTTTTTT,CASSEVDTGELFF